The clone carrying this TCR beta chain was counted only a few times. The data were taken from a study of blood T cell repertoires in COVID-19. Study summary: The United States, Italy and Spain provided the acute and convalescent COVID-19 samples. Sample material is recorded as cDNA or gDNA derived from T cells, B-cell-depleted T cells, or PBMCs.

In the study's own analysis: For nucleated cells, counts were estimated from reference gene primer amplification. Data came from immunoSEQ multiplex PCR; TCRdb stores just in-frame clones and leaves some out. That table furnishes V, J and clone size, whereas the DNA furnished D and trimming. There are 150,000 to 200,000 clones in the sample; roughly 91% occur only once, and about 4.2% lies in the top ten. The germline V gene encodes CDR1 WNHNN and CDR2 SYGVQD (reference sequence). CDR3 length: 13 amino acids. Trimming took off 8 bases at V and 3 bases at J, with 14 bases between the two ends. The TCR comes from a human donor in a cohort sampled during active COVID-19. The gene calls are TRBV10-1 and TRBJ2-7; D not certain. Sequencing was done on a sample of peripheral blood. CDR3 amino acids: CASAQNQFYEQYF. The CDR3 DNA sequence: TGCGCCAGCGCCCAGAATCAATTCTACGAGCAGTACTTC.